Listed below are T cell receptor beta chains from one sample, sequenced in a study of control samples from healthy donors and cancer patients. The repertoire was sequenced with immunoSEQ multiplex PCR; TCRdb's copy has only in-frame clones and lacks some. The sample lists roughly 120,000 clones; approximately 91% were seen once. Sequencing was performed on blood. The receptors shown here come from a woman aged 18-29 years in good health. Each CDR3 is given with its conserved first and last residue. D genes are given only for firm matches. Expanded clones are given a class, and other clones once, few, many or no size at all.

len: 15
v_gene: TRBV2
d_gene: TRBD1
j_gene: TRBJ2-7
abundance: NA
CDR3aa: CASSGIDRGPYEQYF
CDR3nt: TGTGCCAGCAGTGGAATTGACAGGGGCCCCTACGAGCAGTACTTC

len: 12
v_gene: TRBV10-1
d_gene: NA
j_gene: TRBJ2-5
abundance: NA
CDR3aa: CASSESQETQYF
CDR3nt: TGCGCCAGCAGTGAGTCGCAAGAGACCCAGTACTTC

len: 13
v_gene: TRBV7-9
d_gene: NA
j_gene: TRBJ2-7
abundance: NA
CDR3aa: CASSLTTFYEQYF
CDR3nt: TGTGCCAGCAGCTTAACGACCTTCTACGAGCAGTACTTC

len: 13
v_gene: TRBV25-1
d_gene: TRBD1
j_gene: TRBJ1-6
abundance: NA
CDR3aa: CASQTGEGSPLHF
CDR3nt: TGTGCCAGTCAAACAGGGGAAGGATCACCCCTCCACTTT

len: 15
v_gene: TRBV18
d_gene: NA
j_gene: TRBJ2-7
abundance: NA
CDR3aa: CASSPPAGQPYEQYF
CDR3nt: TGTGCCAGCTCACCACCGGCCGGGCAGCCCTACGAGCAGTACTTC

len: 17
v_gene: TRBV13
d_gene: TRBD1
j_gene: TRBJ2-3
abundance: NA
CDR3aa: CASSRPGGGASTDTQYF
CDR3nt: TGTGCCAGCAGCCGGCCAGGGGGCGGGGCTAGCACAGATACGCAGTATTTT

len: 17
v_gene: TRBV4-2
d_gene: TRBD2
j_gene: TRBJ2-5
abundance: NA
CDR3aa: CASSQDIGLAGQETQYF
CDR3nt: TGTGCCAGCAGCCAAGATATAGGGCTAGCGGGACAAGAGACCCAGTACTTC

len: 14
v_gene: TRBV25-1
d_gene: TRBD1
j_gene: TRBJ2-7
abundance: many
CDR3aa: CASSESGDRGEQYF
CDR3nt: TGTGCCAGCAGTGAATCCGGAGACAGGGGCGAGCAGTACTTC

len: 18
v_gene: TRBV4-3
d_gene: NA
j_gene: TRBJ2-7
abundance: NA
CDR3aa: CASSLSARNGRVTYEQYF
CDR3nt: TGCGCCAGCAGCTTATCTGCCCGTAACGGCAGGGTCACCTACGAGCAGTACTTC

len: 14
v_gene: TRBV6-1
d_gene: NA
j_gene: TRBJ2-7
abundance: NA
CDR3aa: CASSEVRGYYEQYF
CDR3nt: TGTGCCAGCAGTGAAGTCAGGGGTTACTACGAGCAGTACTTC

len: 15
v_gene: TRBV2
d_gene: NA
j_gene: TRBJ2-4
abundance: NA
CDR3aa: CARFGGGRPPNIQYF
CDR3nt: TGTGCCAGGTTCGGCGGGGGCCGCCCCCCCAACATTCAGTACTTC

len: 18
v_gene: TRBV9
d_gene: TRBD2
j_gene: TRBJ2-1
abundance: NA
CDR3aa: CASSVWSSGSYLYNEQFF
CDR3nt: TGTGCCAGCAGCGTATGGAGTAGCGGGAGCTACCTATACAATGAGCAGTTCTTC

len: 14
v_gene: TRBV21-1
d_gene: NA
j_gene: TRBJ2-7
abundance: NA
CDR3aa: CASTLDFCSYEQYF
CDR3nt: TGTGCCAGCACCCTGGACTTTTGCTCCTACGAGCAGTACTTC

len: 15
v_gene: TRBV5-6
d_gene: NA
j_gene: TRBJ2-7
abundance: NA
CDR3aa: CASSLVLRAAHEQYF
CDR3nt: TGTGCCAGCAGCTTGGTTTTGCGGGCCGCCCACGAGCAGTACTTC

len: 15
v_gene: TRBV4-3
d_gene: NA
j_gene: TRBJ1-2
abundance: NA
CDR3aa: CASSQDREILYGYTF
CDR3nt: TGCGCCAGCAGCCAAGATCGTGAGATCCTCTATGGCTACACCTTC

len: 14
v_gene: TRBV9
d_gene: NA
j_gene: TRBJ2-2
abundance: NA
CDR3aa: CASSGPRDTGELFF
CDR3nt: TGTGCCAGCAGCGGGCCCCGGGACACCGGGGAGCTGTTTTTT

len: 16
v_gene: TRBV7-2
d_gene: NA
j_gene: TRBJ2-2
abundance: NA
CDR3aa: CASSLFDPTNTGELFF
CDR3nt: TGTGCCAGCAGCTTATTCGACCCAACGAACACCGGGGAGCTGTTTTTT

len: 14
v_gene: TRBV7-2
d_gene: NA
j_gene: TRBJ2-1
abundance: NA
CDR3aa: CASSLGGLQIEQFF
CDR3nt: TGTGCCAGCAGCCTAGGAGGGCTGCAGATTGAGCAGTTCTTC

len: 19
v_gene: TRBV3-1/TRBV3-2
d_gene: TRBD2
j_gene: TRBJ2-7
abundance: NA
CDR3aa: CASSPGASGSYWSSYEQYF
CDR3nt: TGTGCCAGCAGCCCCGGGGCTAGCGGGAGCTACTGGAGCTCCTACGAGCAGTACTTC

len: 17
v_gene: TRBV7-9
d_gene: TRBD2
j_gene: TRBJ2-2
abundance: NA
CDR3aa: CASSRRTSGSYTGELFF
CDR3nt: TGTGCCAGCAGCCGACGGACTAGCGGGAGTTACACCGGGGAGCTGTTTTTT

len: 19
v_gene: TRBV4-3
d_gene: TRBD1
j_gene: TRBJ1-2
abundance: NA
CDR3aa: CASSFGTASWLSPLYGYTF
CDR3nt: TGCGCCAGCAGTTTCGGGACAGCGTCGTGGTTGTCGCCCCTCTATGGCTACACCTTC

len: 16
v_gene: TRBV7-2
d_gene: NA
j_gene: TRBJ1-1
abundance: NA
CDR3aa: CASSLGGRLMNTEAFF
CDR3nt: TGTGCCAGCAGCTTAGGCGGCAGGTTGATGAACACTGAAGCTTTCTTT

len: 11
v_gene: TRBV24-1
d_gene: NA
j_gene: TRBJ2-7
abundance: NA
CDR3aa: CATSEGQKQYF
CDR3nt: TGTGCCACCAGTGAGGGTCAGAAGCAGTACTTC

len: 13
v_gene: TRBV4-3
d_gene: NA
j_gene: TRBJ1-2
abundance: NA
CDR3aa: CASSQAGSIGYTF
CDR3nt: TGCGCCAGCAGCCAAGCAGGGTCGATTGGCTACACCTTC

len: 15
v_gene: TRBV24-1
d_gene: NA
j_gene: TRBJ2-6
abundance: NA
CDR3aa: CATSASTSGANVLTF
CDR3nt: TGTGCCACCAGTGCCAGTACCTCTGGGGCCAACGTCCTGACTTTC

len: 13
v_gene: TRBV12-3/TRBV12-4
d_gene: TRBD1
j_gene: TRBJ2-7
abundance: NA
CDR3aa: CASSWGQHYEQYF
CDR3nt: TGTGCCAGCAGCTGGGGACAGCATTACGAGCAGTACTTC

len: 15
v_gene: TRBV28
d_gene: TRBD1
j_gene: TRBJ1-2
abundance: NA
CDR3aa: CASLAMDRGRDGYTF
CDR3nt: TGTGCCAGCCTGGCAATGGACAGGGGACGGGATGGCTACACCTTC

len: 15
v_gene: TRBV29-1
d_gene: NA
j_gene: TRBJ1-1
abundance: few
CDR3aa: CSVVPTATTNTEAFF
CDR3nt: TGCAGCGTTGTCCCGACAGCGACGACGAACACTGAAGCTTTCTTT

len: 16
v_gene: TRBV19
d_gene: NA
j_gene: TRBJ2-1
abundance: NA
CDR3aa: CASSINARGRINEQFF
CDR3nt: TGTGCCAGTAGTATTAACGCCAGGGGGAGGATCAATGAGCAGTTCTTC

len: 14
v_gene: TRBV20-1
d_gene: NA
j_gene: TRBJ1-2
abundance: many
CDR3aa: CSASADRGEDGYTF
CDR3nt: TGCAGTGCTAGTGCTGACAGAGGGGAAGATGGCTACACCTTC

len: 13
v_gene: TRBV2
d_gene: NA
j_gene: TRBJ1-4
abundance: NA
CDR3aa: CASSVRGNEKLFF
CDR3nt: TGTGCCAGCAGTGTGCGGGGGAATGAAAAACTGTTTTTT

len: 12
v_gene: TRBV27
d_gene: NA
j_gene: TRBJ1-2
abundance: NA
CDR3aa: CASSLRGQGYTF
CDR3nt: TGTGCCAGCAGTTTAAGGGGTCAGGGCTACACCTTC